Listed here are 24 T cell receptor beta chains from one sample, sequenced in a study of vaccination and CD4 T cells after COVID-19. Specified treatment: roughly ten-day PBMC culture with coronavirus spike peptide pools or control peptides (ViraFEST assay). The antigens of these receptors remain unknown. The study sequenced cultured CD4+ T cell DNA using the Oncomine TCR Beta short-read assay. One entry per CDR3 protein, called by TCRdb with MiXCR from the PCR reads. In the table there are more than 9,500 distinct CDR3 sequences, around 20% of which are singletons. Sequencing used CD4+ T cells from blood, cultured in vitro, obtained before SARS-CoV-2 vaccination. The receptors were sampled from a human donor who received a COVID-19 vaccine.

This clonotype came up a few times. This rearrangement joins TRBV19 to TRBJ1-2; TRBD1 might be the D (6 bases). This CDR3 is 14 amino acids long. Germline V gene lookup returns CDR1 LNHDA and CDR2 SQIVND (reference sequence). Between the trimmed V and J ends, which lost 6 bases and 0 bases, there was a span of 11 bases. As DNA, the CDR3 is TGTGCCAGTAGGGACCACAGGGCTAACTATGGCTACACCTTC. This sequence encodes CASRDHRANYGYTF. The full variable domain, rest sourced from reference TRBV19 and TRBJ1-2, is DGGITQSPKYLFRKEGQNVTLSCEQNLNHDAMYWYRQDPGQGLRLIYYSQIVNDFQKGDIAEGYSVSREKKESFPLTVTSAQKNPTAFYLCASRDHRANYGYTFGSGTRLTVV.

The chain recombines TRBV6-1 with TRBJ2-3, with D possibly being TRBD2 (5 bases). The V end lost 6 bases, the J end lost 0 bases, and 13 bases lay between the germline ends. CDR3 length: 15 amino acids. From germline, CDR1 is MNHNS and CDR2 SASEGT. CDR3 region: CASSRGPVSTDTQYF. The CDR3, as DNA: TGTGCCAGCAGCCGGGGTCCCGTAAGCACAGATACGCAGTATTTT.

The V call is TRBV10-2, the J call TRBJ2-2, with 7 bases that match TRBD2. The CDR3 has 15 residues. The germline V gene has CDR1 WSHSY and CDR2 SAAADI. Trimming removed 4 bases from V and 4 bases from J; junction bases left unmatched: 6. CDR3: CASSGRTRATGELFF. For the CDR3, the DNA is TGCGCCAGCAGTGGTAGGACTAGAGCCACCGGGGAGCTGTTTTTT.

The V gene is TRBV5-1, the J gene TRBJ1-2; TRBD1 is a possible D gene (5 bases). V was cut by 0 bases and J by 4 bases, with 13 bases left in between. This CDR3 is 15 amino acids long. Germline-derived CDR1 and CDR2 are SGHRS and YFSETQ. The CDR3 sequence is CASSLAPRQSYGYTF. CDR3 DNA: TGCGCCAGCAGCTTGGCCCCGCGACAGTCCTATGGCTACACCTTC.

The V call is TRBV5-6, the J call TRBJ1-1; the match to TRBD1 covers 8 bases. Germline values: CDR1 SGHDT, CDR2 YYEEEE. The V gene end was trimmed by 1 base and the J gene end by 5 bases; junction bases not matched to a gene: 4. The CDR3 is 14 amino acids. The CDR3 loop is CASSLSGGKTEAFF. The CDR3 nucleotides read TGTGCCAGCAGCTTGTCAGGGGGCAAGACTGAAGCTTTCTTT.

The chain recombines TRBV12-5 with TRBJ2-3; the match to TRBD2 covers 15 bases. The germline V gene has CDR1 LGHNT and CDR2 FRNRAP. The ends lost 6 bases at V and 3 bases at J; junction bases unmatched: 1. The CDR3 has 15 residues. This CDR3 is CASGGTSGGTDTQYF. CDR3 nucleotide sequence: TGTGCTAGTGGAGGGACTAGCGGGGGGACAGATACGCAGTATTTT.

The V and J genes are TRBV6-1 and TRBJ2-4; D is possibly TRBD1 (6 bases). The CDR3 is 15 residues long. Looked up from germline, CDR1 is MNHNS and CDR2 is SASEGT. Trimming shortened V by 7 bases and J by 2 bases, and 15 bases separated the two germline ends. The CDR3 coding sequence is TGTGCCAGCACCTCGGGTGGGGGCTCCAAAAACATTCAGTACTTC. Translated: CASTSGGGSKNIQYF.

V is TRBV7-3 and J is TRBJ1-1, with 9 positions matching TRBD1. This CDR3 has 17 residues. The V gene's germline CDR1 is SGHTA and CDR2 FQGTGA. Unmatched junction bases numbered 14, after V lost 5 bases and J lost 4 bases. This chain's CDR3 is CASSTNRLGQGSTEAFF. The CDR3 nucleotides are TGTGCCAGCAGCACCAACCGTTTAGGACAGGGGAGCACTGAAGCTTTCTTT.

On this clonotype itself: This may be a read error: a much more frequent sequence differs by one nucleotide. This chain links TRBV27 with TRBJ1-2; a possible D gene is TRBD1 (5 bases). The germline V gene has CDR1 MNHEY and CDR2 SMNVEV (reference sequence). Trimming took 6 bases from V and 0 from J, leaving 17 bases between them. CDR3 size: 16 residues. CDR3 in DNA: TGTGCCAGCAGCCTATGGGGACTACGATCTAACTATGGCTACACCTTC. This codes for CASSLWGLRSNYGYTF.

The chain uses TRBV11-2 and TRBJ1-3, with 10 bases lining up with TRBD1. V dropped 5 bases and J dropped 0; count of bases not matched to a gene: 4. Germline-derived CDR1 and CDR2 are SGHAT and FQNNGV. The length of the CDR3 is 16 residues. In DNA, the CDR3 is TGTGCCAGCAGCCGACGGGACAGGGGCTCTGGAAACACCATATATTTT. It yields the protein CASSRRDRGSGNTIYF.

CDR3 protein: CASSSHQLAGGSYTDTQYF. As DNA, the CDR3 is TGTGCCAGCAGCTCTCACCAGCTAGCGGGGGGTTCATACACAGATACGCAGTATTTT. The chain is built from TRBV7-9 and TRBJ2-3; 11 bases line up with TRBD2. The V segment lost 4 bases and the J segment 2 bases; nucleotides outside the gene matches: 14. Looked up from germline, CDR1 is SEHNR and CDR2 is FQNEAQ (reference sequence). This CDR3 has 19 amino acids.

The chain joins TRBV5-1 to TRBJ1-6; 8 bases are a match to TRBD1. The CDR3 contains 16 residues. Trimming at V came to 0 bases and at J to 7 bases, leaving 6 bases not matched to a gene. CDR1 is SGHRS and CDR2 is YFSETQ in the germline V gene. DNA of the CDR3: TGCGCCAGCAGCTTGGATGGCAGGGGGCCAAATTCACCCCTCCACTTT. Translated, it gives CASSLDGRGPNSPLHF.

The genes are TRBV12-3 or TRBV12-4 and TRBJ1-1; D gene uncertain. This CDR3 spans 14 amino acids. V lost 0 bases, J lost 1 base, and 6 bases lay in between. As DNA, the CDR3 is TGTGCCAGCAGTTTAGCGGGCCCGAACACTGAAGCTTTCTTT. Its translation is CASSLAGPNTEAFF.

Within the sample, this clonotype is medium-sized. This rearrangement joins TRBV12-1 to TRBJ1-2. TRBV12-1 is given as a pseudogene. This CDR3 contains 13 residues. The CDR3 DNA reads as TGTGCCAGCAGCTTTAGTTCAAGATATGGCTACACCTTC. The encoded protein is CASSFSSRYGYTF.

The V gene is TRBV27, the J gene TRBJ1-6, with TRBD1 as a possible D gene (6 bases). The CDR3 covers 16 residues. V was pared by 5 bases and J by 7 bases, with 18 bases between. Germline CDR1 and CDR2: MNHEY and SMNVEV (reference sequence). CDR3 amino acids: CASSPAGEGYNSPLHF. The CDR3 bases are TGTGCCAGCAGTCCAGCAGGGGAGGGGTACAATTCACCCCTCCACTTT.

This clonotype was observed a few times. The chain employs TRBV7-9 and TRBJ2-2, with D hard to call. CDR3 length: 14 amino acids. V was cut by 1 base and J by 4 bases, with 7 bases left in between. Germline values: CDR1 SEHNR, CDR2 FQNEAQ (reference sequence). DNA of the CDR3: TGTGCCAGCAGCTTAGAGGTTCGCACCGGGGAGCTGTTTTTT. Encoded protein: CASSLEVRTGELFF.

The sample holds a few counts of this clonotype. DNA for the CDR3: TGTGCCACCAGTGAACCAGGCACAGATACGCAGTATTTT. It encodes CATSEPGTDTQYF. This chain links TRBV24-1 with TRBJ2-3; D is unresolved. This CDR3 contains 13 residues. V lost 4 bases, J lost 1 base, and 5 bases lay in between. Germline V CDR1 and CDR2: KGHDR, SFDVKD.

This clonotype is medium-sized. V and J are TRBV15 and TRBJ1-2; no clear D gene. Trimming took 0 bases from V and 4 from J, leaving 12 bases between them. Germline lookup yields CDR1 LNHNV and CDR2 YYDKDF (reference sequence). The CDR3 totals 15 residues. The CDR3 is CATSRDWQASYGYTF. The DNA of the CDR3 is TGTGCCACCAGCAGAGATTGGCAGGCTTCCTATGGCTACACCTTC.

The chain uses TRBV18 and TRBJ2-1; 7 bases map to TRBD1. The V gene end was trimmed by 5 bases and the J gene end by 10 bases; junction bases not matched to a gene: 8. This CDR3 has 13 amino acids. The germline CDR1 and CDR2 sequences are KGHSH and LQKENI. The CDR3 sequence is CASSTRQGGEQFF. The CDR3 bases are TGTGCCAGCTCAACCCGACAGGGCGGGGAGCAGTTCTTC.

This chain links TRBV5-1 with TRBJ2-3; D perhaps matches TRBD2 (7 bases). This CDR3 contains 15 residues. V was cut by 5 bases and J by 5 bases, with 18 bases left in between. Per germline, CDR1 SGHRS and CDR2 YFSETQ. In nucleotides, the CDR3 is TGCGCCAGCAGGAGGGCGGGGGCCCCGGGAGATACGCAGTATTTT. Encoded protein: CASRRAGAPGDTQYF. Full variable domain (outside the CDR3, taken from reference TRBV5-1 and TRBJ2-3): KAGVTQTPRYLIKTRGQQVTLSCSPISGHRSVSWYQQTPGQGLQFLFEYFSETQRNKGNFPGRFSGRQFSNSRSEMNVSTLELGDSALYLCASRRAGAPGDTQYFGPGTRLTVL.

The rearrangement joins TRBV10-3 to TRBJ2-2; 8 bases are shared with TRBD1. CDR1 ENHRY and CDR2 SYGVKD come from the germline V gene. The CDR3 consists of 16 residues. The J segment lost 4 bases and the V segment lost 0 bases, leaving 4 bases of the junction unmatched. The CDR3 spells CAISESRQGSTGELFF. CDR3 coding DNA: TGTGCCATCAGTGAGTCGAGACAGGGGAGCACCGGGGAGCTGTTTTTT.

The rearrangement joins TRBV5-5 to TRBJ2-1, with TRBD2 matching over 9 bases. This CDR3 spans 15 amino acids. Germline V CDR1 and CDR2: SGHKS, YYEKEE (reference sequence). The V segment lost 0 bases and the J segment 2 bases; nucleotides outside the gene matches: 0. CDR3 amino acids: CASSLGLAAYNEQFF. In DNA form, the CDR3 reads TGTGCCAGCAGCTTGGGACTAGCGGCCTACAATGAGCAGTTCTTC.

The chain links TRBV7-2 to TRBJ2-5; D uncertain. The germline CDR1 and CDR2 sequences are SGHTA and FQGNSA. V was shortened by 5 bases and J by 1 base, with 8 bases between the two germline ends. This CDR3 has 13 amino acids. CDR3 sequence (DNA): TGTGCCAGCAGCCCTGCACCCCAAGAGACCCAGTACTTC. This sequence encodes CASSPAPQETQYF.

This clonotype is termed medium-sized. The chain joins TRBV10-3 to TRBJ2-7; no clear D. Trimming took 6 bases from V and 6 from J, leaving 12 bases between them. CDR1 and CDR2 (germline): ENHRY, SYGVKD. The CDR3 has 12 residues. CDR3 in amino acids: CAIRTPTGEQYF. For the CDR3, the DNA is TGTGCCATCAGAACACCTACGGGCGAGCAGTACTTC.